These 24 T cell receptor beta chains were all obtained from the same sample, sequenced in a study of identical twins. TCRdb called the 5' RACE reads again in MiXCR, with one record for every CDR3 protein. The repertoire consists of fewer than 650,000 distinct CDR3 sequences, with 7.5% to 10% occurring once and the leading ten covering roughly 3.2%. The same specimen was also included in a second study, on yellow fever vaccine responses in identical twins.

Sequenced: PBMCs. Receptors originate from a woman between 18 and 29 years old in good health.

The V call is TRBV20-1, the J call TRBJ2-2; D perhaps matches TRBD2 (6 bases). The CDR3 consists of 16 residues. Trimming cost V 0 bases and J 7 bases, with 18 bases left between them. Germline V gene lookup returns CDR1 DFQATT and CDR2 SNEGSKA (reference sequence). The CDR3 spells CSARDRGGAFDGELFF. As DNA, the CDR3 is TGCAGTGCTAGAGATCGGGGCGGGGCCTTTGACGGGGAGCTGTTTTTT.

This clonotype was found a few times. The CDR3 region is CASSTPYQETQYF. Here the CDR3 DNA reads TGTGCCAGCAGCACACCGTACCAAGAGACCCAGTACTTC. This rearrangement joins TRBV7-2 to TRBJ2-5; unclear D gene. V was pared by 5 bases and J by 0 bases, with 7 bases between. The germline gives CDR1 SGHTA, CDR2 FQGNSA. CDR3 length: 13 amino acids. The entire variable domain, with the rest obtained from reference TRBV7-2 and TRBJ2-5, is as follows: GAGVSQSPSNKVTEKGKDVELRCDPISGHTALYWYRQSLGQGLEFLIYFQGNSAPDKSGLPSDRFSAERTGGSVSTLTIQRTQQEDSAVYLCASSTPYQETQYFGPGTRLLVL.

This clonotype was observed at least ten times. The chain links TRBV7-9 to TRBJ1-2; 7 bases are shared with TRBD1. The germline gives CDR1 SEHNR, CDR2 FQNEAQ (reference sequence). The CDR3 runs to 15 residues. Trimming at V came to 6 bases and at J to 3 bases, leaving 10 bases not matched to a gene. CDR3 bases: TGTGCCAGCAGTGGGGGTACAGGGGAAGACTATGGCTACACCTTC. It translates to CASSGGTGEDYGYTF.

This chain connects TRBV20-1 to TRBJ2-1; 7 nucleotides match TRBD1. The CDR3 extends over 13 amino acids. Germline CDR1 DFQATT, CDR2 SNEGSKA (reference sequence). V was clipped by 3 bases and J by 8 bases; unmatched bases: 7. CDR3 sequence (DNA): TGCAGTGCTAGGCCGACAGGGTACTATGAGCAGTTCTTC. This translates into CSARPTGYYEQFF.

This clonotype appeared many times. The rearrangement joins TRBV12-3 or TRBV12-4 to TRBJ2-2, with D tentatively TRBD1 (6 bases). V shed 5 bases and J shed 6 bases, with 10 bases lying between them. The CDR3 spans 13 residues. The CDR3, as DNA: TGTGCCAGCAGTCGACAGGTCTCCGGGGAGCTGTTTTTT. It encodes CASSRQVSGELFF.

This clonotype was counted ten times or more. J is TRBJ2-7 and V is TRBV28, with D possibly TRBD1 on 6 matching bases. Germline CDR1 and CDR2: MDHEN and SYDVKM. This CDR3 spans 14 amino acids. V was shortened by 2 bases and J by 5 bases, with 13 bases between the two germline ends. DNA of the CDR3: TGTGCCAGCAGTTTAACACCACACAGGGACGAGCAGTACTTC. This sequence encodes CASSLTPHRDEQYF.

With regard to this clonotype: A junction boundary mismatches the germline segment, possibly from a read error. The rearrangement uses TRBV7-6 and TRBJ2-5; D ambiguous. This CDR3 comprises 15 residues. Germline V gene sequence: CDR1 SGHVS, CDR2 FNYEAQ. Written as DNA, the CDR3 is TGTGTCAGCAGGTTACTAAGTCGGAGCCAAGAGACCCAGTACTTC. It specifies CVSRLLSRSQETQYF. The full variable domain, in which reference TRBV7-6 and TRBJ2-5 provide the parts outside the CDR3, is GAGVSQSPRYKVTKRGQDVALRCDPISGHVSLYWYRQALGQGPEFLTYFNYEAQQDKSGLPNDRFSAERPEGSISTLTIQRTEQRDSAMYRCVSRLLSRSQETQYFGPGTRLLVL.

To note about this clonotype: The junction departs from germline at one end; a sequencing error may be responsible. V gene TRBV20-1 combines with J gene TRBJ2-5; possible D gene TRBD2, 5 bases. Germline V CDR1 and CDR2: DFQATT, SNEGSKA (reference sequence). The CDR3 extends over 17 amino acids. CDR3 bases: TGCTGTGCTAGCCTGAAAGACCGGGCACCGAATCTGGAGACCCAGTACTTC. Its translation is CCASLKDRAPNLETQYF.

This clonotype was counted ten times or more. This sequence joins TRBV6-5 and TRBJ2-7; 9 bases match TRBD1. J lost 3 bases, V lost 3 bases, and 3 bases had no gene match. The CDR3 extends over 14 amino acids. CDR1 is MNHEY and CDR2 is SVGAGI in the germline V gene. The CDR3 bases are TGTGCCAGCAGTTATGGGACAGGGCGCTACGAGCAGTACTTC. The encoded protein is CASSYGTGRYEQYF.

There are many counts of this clonotype. V is TRBV29-1 and J is TRBJ2-1; D is perhaps TRBD2 (5 bases). The V end was cut by 4 bases, the J end by 2 bases, with 9 bases between. This CDR3 region has 13 residues. CDR1 SQVTM and CDR2 ANQGSEA come from the germline V gene. The CDR3 protein is CSVARATYNEQFF. CDR3 coding DNA: TGCAGCGTTGCGCGGGCTACCTACAATGAGCAGTTCTTC.

CDR3 in amino acids: CASSTGVNYGYTF. As DNA, the CDR3 is TGTGCCAGCTCAACGGGAGTTAACTATGGCTACACCTTC. This rearrangement joins TRBV18 to TRBJ1-2; D not resolved. The CDR3 consists of 13 residues. Germline assignment: CDR1 KGHSH and CDR2 LQKENI. With 5 bases removed from V and 1 base from J, the gap between germline ends came to 8 bases.

In its sample, this clonotype was seen a few times. The V call is TRBV5-4, the J call TRBJ2-7, with 8 bases aligning to TRBD2. The J segment lost 5 bases and the V segment lost 4 bases, leaving 17 bases of the junction unmatched. CDR1 is SGHNT and CDR2 is YYREEE in the germline V gene (reference sequence). The length of the CDR3 is 17 residues. CDR3 residues: CASSPQGGLAGGNEQYF. CDR3 nucleotide sequence: TGTGCCAGCAGCCCCCAGGGAGGCCTAGCGGGTGGGAACGAGCAGTACTTC.

The table lists this clonotype with many counts. The J gene is TRBJ2-7, the V gene TRBV11-3; 10 positions match TRBD2. V lost 7 bases to trimming and J lost 7 bases; unmatched junction nucleotides: 13. The CDR3 is made up of 15 amino acids. CDR1 is SGHNT, CDR2 YENEEA, per germline. Here the CDR3 DNA reads TGTGCCAGCAACGCCCCGGGACTAGCGACGCCTGAGCAGTACTTC. It encodes CASNAPGLATPEQYF.

This clonotype was recorded at least ten times. The V and J genes are TRBV4-2 and TRBJ1-1; tentative D call: TRBD1 (5 bases). Trimming shortened V by 10 bases and J by 4 bases, and 16 bases separated the two germline ends. CDR3 length: 13 residues. Germline CDR1 and CDR2: LGHNA and YNFKEQ. CDR3 amino acids: CATRQRVGTEAFF. CDR3 nucleotides: TGTGCCACCCGACAGAGGGTGGGCACTGAAGCTTTCTTT.

This clonotype has just a few counts. The chain is built from TRBV4-2 and TRBJ2-7, with 11 bases aligning to TRBD2. The CDR3 has 16 residues. Germline V lookup: CDR1 LGHNA, CDR2 YNFKEQ. After removal of 0 bases from V and 0 bases from J, the junction contained 1 base not matched to a gene. The DNA for the CDR3 is TGTGCCAGCAGCCAAGAGACTAGCGGGGACTCCTACGAGCAGTACTTC. Its translation is CASSQETSGDSYEQYF.

This clonotype was recorded at least ten times. The chain combines TRBV27 with TRBJ2-7; D is possibly TRBD1 or TRBD2 (6 bases each). Looked up from germline, CDR1 is MNHEY and CDR2 is SMNVEV (reference sequence). The CDR3 sequence is 15 residues long. Deletions cut 4 bases from V and 5 bases from J, with 18 bases between. CDR3: CASSSREGGLNEQYF. In DNA form, the CDR3 reads TGTGCCAGCAGTTCCCGAGAAGGGGGGCTAAACGAGCAGTACTTC.

This clonotype has ten or more counts. The J gene is TRBJ2-7, the V gene TRBV6-1; TRBD1 matches at 10 bases. The CDR3 is made up of 15 amino acids. From germline, CDR1 is MNHNS and CDR2 SASEGT. Unmatched junction bases numbered 10, after V lost 5 bases and J lost 6 bases. CDR3 nucleotide sequence: TGTGCCAGCAGTAGAACCGGGACAGGGGTAGTCGAGCAGTACTTC. This sequence encodes CASSRTGTGVVEQYF.

This clonotype has a handful of counts. V usage is TRBV5-1 and J usage is TRBJ1-1; D is ambiguous. Trimming cost V 0 bases and J 6 bases, with 12 bases left between them. The CDR3 length is 14 residues. In germline, CDR1 is SGHRS, CDR2 YFSETQ. CDR3 in DNA: TGCGCCAGCAGCTTGGATCCCGGGTACCCTGAAGCTTTCTTT. As protein: CASSLDPGYPEAFF.

This clonotype has just a few counts. The rearrangement joins TRBV7-9 to TRBJ2-1, with 9 bases identical to TRBD2. The CDR3 is 15 amino acids. V shed 2 bases and J 4 bases; nucleotides not matched to a gene: 3. The germline V gene has CDR1 SEHNR and CDR2 FQNEAQ (reference sequence). The CDR3 region has the DNA TGTGCCAGCAGCTTATTAGCGGGGGAGTACAATGAGCAGTTCTTC. This gives the protein CASSLLAGEYNEQFF.

The chain uses TRBV19 and TRBJ2-2; D is possibly TRBD1 (5 bases). This CDR3 has 17 residues. The germline V and J ends were trimmed by 3 bases and 4 bases, with 18 bases remaining between them. Germline V gene data show CDR1 as LNHDA and CDR2 as SQIVND (reference sequence). The CDR3 protein is CASSISRTQFSTGELFF. In DNA, the CDR3 is TGTGCCAGTAGTATTAGCAGGACACAATTTTCCACCGGGGAGCTGTTTTTT.

The table lists this clonotype with many counts. The V gene is TRBV6-5, the J gene TRBJ2-3; weak D call: TRBD2 (5 bases). Trimming stripped 0 bases from V and 6 bases from J, with 10 bases between. Germline V gene data show CDR1 as MNHEY and CDR2 as SVGAGI. The CDR3 covers 14 residues. The CDR3 loop reads CASSYSSLADTQYF. CDR3 nucleotide sequence: TGTGCCAGCAGTTACTCGAGTTTAGCGGATACGCAGTATTTT.

The genes are TRBV29-1 and TRBJ2-3; D is possibly TRBD2 (5 bases). Germline V gene data show CDR1 as SQVTM and CDR2 as ANQGSEA. V lost 8 bases and J lost 5, with 11 bases in between. The CDR3 extends over 11 amino acids. DNA for the CDR3: TGCAGCCAAAACGAGGGAGATACGCAGTATTTT. Encoded protein: CSQNEGDTQYF.

The sample holds many counts of this clonotype. The CDR3 DNA is TGTGCTAGTGGCCATTGGACTAGCGGGATTTCCTACGAGCAGTACTTC. Its protein is CASGHWTSGISYEQYF. The J gene is TRBJ2-7, the V gene TRBV12-5; 12 bases agree with TRBD2. CDR1 and CDR2 (germline): LGHNT, FRNRAP. The J segment lost 1 base and the V segment lost 6 bases, leaving 7 bases of the junction unmatched. The CDR3 is 16 amino acids.

This chain's CDR3 is CASRATDRGAFF. The CDR3 nucleotides are TGTGCCAGCAGAGCAACGGACAGGGGAGCTTTCTTT. The rearrangement links TRBV6-5 to TRBJ1-1; 9 bases match TRBD1. This CDR3 contains 12 residues. CDR1 and CDR2 from the germline V gene are MNHEY and SVGAGI. The trim removed 6 bases at V and 10 bases at J, leaving 6 bases unmatched.